The T cell receptor (beta chain) described here comes from a study of cytomegalovirus exposure and HLA in healthy donors. Study summary: Unique TCRs numbering some 80 million, obtained from HLA-typed donors, made up an early data release.

Study-wide results and limits: As a later analysis revealed, the rate of TCR association differed by HLA locus, with DRB1 most and HLA-C fewest. When a later analysis was performed, an Asian-associated ancestry cluster reportedly had fewer N-insertions than the roughly 700-donor mean.

Primers included in the PCR were 60 Vbeta and 13 Jbeta primers. Sequencing was performed with immunoSEQ multiplex PCR; in TCRdb, only in-frame clones are kept and a portion is missing. This table has roughly 45,000 clones, 51% appearing once. The donors were healthy bone marrow donors. Germline CDR1 and CDR2: SGHTA and FQGNSA. CDR3 length equals 12 residues. V lost 5 bases and J lost 11, with 15 bases in between. Turning to this clone: The target antigen is unknown.

The specimen sequenced was PBMCs. The gene calls are TRBV7-2 and TRBJ1-2; a possible D gene is TRBD1 (5 bases). This sequence was found in a man between 60 and 75 years old in good health and CMV-seronegative. This CDR3 reads CASSPPRVGYTF. The CDR3, as DNA: TGTGCCAGCAGCCCCCCCAGGGTGGGGTACACCTTC.